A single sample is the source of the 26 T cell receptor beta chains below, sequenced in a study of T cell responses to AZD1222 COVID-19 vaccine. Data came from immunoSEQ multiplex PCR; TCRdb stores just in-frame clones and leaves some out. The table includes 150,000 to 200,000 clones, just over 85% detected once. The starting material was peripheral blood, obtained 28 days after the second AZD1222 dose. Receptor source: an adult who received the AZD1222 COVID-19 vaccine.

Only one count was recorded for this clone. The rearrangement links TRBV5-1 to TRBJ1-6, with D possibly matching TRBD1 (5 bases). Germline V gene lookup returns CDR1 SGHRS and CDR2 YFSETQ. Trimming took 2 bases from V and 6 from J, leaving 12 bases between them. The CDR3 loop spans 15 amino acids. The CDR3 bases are TGCGCCAGCAGCTTTGCGGGGGTTGGTAATTCACCCCTCCACTTT. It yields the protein CASSFAGVGNSPLHF.

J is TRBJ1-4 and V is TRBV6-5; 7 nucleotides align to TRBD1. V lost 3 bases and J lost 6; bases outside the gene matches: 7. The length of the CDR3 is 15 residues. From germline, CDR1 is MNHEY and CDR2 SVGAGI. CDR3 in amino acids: CASSYTTGEDEKLFF. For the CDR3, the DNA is TGTGCCAGCAGTTATACAACAGGGGAGGATGAAAAACTGTTTTTT.

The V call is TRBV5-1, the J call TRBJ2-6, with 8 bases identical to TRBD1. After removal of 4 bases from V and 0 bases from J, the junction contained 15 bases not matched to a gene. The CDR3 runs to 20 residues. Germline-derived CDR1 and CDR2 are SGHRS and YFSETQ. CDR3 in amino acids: CASSANPGGVSLSGANVLTF. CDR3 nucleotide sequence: TGCGCCAGCAGCGCCAACCCAGGGGGCGTGTCCCTCTCTGGGGCCAACGTCCTGACTTTC.

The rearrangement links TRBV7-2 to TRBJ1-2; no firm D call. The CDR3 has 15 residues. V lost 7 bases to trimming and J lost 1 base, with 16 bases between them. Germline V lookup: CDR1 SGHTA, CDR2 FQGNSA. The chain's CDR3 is CASTPSTTLNYGYTF. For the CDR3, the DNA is TGTGCCAGCACCCCGAGTACAACCCTTAACTATGGCTACACCTTC.

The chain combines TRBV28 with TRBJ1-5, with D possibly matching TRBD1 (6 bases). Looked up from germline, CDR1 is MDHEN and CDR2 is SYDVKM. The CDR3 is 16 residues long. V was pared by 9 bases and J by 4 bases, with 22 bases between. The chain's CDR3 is CASPPSRGGANQPQHF. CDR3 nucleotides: TGTGCCAGTCCTCCTTCGCGGGGGGGCGCGAATCAGCCCCAGCATTTT.

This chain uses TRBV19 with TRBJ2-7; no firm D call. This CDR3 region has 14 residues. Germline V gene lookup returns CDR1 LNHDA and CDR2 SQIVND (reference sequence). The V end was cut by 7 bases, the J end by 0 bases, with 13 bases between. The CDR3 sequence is CASKDHESSYEQYF. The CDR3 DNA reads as TGTGCCAGTAAGGACCACGAGAGCTCCTACGAGCAGTACTTC.

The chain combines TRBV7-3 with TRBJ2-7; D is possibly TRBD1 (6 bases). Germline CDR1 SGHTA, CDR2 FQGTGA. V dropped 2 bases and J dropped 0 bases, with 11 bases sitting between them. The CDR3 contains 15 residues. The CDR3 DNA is TGTGCCAGCAGCTTATATCAGGGGAGCTCCTACGAGCAGTACTTC. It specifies CASSLYQGSSYEQYF.

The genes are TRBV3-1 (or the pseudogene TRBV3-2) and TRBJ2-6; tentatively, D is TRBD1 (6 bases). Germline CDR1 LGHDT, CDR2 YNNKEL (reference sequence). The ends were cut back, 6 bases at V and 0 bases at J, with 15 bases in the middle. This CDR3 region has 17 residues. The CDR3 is CASRPGHHPSGANVLTF. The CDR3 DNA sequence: TGTGCCAGCAGGCCGGGACATCACCCCTCTGGGGCCAACGTCCTGACTTTC.

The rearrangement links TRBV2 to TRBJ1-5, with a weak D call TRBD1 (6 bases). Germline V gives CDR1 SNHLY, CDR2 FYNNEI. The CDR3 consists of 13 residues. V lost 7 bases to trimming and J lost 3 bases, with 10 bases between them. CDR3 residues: CASTGQFNQPQHF. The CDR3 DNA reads TGTGCCAGCACCGGACAGTTCAATCAGCCCCAGCATTTT.

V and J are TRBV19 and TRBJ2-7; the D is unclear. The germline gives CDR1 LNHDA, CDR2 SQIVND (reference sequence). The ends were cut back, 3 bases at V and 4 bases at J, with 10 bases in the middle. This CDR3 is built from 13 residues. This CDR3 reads CASSMGPGYEQYF. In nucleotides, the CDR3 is TGTGCCAGTAGTATGGGCCCCGGGTACGAGCAGTACTTC.

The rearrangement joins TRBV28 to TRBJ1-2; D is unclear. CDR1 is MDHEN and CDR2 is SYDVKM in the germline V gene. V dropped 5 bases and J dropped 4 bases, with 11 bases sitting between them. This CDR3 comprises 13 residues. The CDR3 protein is CASSPTAVYGYTF. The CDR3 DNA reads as TGTGCCAGCAGTCCAACAGCTGTCTATGGCTACACCTTC.

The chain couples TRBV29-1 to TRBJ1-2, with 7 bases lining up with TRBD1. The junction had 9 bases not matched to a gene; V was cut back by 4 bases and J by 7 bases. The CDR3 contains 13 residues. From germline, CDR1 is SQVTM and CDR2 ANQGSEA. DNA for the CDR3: TGCAGCGTTGGCCAGCCAGGGACAGCTGGCTACACCTTC. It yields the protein CSVGQPGTAGYTF.

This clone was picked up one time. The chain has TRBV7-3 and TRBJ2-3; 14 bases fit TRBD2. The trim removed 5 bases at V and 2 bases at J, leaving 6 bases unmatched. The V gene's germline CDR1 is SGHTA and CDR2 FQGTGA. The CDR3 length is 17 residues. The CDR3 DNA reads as TGTGCCAGCAGCCCCGGGACTAGCGGGGGAATCACAGATACGCAGTATTTT. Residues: CASSPGTSGGITDTQYF.

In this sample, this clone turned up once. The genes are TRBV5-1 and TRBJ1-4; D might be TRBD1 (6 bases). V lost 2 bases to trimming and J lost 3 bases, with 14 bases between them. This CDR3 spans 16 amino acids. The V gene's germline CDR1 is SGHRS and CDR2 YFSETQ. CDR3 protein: CASSFGQQYSNEKLFF. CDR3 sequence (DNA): TGCGCCAGCAGCTTCGGACAGCAATATTCTAATGAAAAACTGTTTTTT.

CDR3 residues: CASSTTTGAISYNEQFF. The CDR3 nucleotides are TGTGCCAGCAGCACAACGACAGGGGCGATCTCCTACAATGAGCAGTTCTTC. The chain joins TRBV7-8 to TRBJ2-1, with 8 bases aligning to TRBD1. Germline assignment: CDR1 SGHVS and CDR2 FQNEAQ. Trimming took 5 bases from V and 0 from J; bases not matched to a gene: 9. CDR3 length equals 17 residues.

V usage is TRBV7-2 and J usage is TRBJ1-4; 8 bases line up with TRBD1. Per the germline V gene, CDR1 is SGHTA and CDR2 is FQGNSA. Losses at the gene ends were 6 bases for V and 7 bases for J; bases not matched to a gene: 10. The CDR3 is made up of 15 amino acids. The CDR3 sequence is CASRPSGGGGEKLFF. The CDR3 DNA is TGTGCCAGCAGACCTTCAGGGGGCGGGGGTGAAAAACTGTTTTTT. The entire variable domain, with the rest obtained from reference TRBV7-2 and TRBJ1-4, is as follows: GAGVSQSPSNKVTEKGKDVELRCDPISGHTALYWYRQSLGQGLEFLIYFQGNSAPDKSGLPSDRFSAERTGGSVSTLTIQRTQQEDSAVYLCASRPSGGGGEKLFFGSGTQLSVL.

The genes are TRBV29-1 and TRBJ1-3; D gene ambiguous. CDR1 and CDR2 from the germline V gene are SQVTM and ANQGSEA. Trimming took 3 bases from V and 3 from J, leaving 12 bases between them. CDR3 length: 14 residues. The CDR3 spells CSVDVGSGGNTIYF. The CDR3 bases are TGCAGCGTTGACGTGGGCTCGGGTGGAAACACCATATATTTT.

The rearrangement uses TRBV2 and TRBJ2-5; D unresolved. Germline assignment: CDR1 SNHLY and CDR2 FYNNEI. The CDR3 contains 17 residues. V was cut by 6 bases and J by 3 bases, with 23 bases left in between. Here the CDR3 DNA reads TGTGCCAGCAGCACGCGAGCAGGCCTAATTATTAAAGAGACCCAGTACTTC. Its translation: CASSTRAGLIIKETQYF.

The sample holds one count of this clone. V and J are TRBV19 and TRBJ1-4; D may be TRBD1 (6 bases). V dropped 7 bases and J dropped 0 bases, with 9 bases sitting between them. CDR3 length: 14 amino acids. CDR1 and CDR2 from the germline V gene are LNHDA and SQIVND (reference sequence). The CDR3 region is CASNRQATNEKLFF. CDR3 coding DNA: TGTGCCAGTAACCGACAGGCAACTAATGAAAAACTGTTTTTT.

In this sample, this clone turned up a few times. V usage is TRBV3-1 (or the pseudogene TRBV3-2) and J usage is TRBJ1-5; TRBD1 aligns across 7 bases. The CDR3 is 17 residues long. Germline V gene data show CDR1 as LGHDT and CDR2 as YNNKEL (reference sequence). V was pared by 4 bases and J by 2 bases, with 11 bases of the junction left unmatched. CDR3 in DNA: TGTGCCAGCAGCCCGACCTCGGGACAGAGGGGCAATCAGCCCCAGCATTTT. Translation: CASSPTSGQRGNQPQHF.

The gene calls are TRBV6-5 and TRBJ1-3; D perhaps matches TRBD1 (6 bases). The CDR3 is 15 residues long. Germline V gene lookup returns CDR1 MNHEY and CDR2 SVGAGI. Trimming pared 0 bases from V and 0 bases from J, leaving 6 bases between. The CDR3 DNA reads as TGTGCCAGCAGTTACTCAGGGGGCTCTGGAAACACCATATATTTT. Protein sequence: CASSYSGGSGNTIYF.

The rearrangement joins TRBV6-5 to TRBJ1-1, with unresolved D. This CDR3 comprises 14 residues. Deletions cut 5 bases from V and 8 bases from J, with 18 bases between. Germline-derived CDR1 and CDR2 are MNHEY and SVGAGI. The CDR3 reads CASSRGMSVGEAFF. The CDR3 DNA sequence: TGTGCCAGCAGTCGCGGGATGTCCGTGGGCGAAGCTTTCTTT.

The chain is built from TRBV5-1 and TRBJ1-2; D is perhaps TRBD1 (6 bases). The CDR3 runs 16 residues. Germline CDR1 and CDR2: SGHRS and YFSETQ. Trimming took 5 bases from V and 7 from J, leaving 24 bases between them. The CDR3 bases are TGCGCCAGCAGTGTTGGATTTGAAACAGGGATCTCTGGCTACACCTTC. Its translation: CASSVGFETGISGYTF.

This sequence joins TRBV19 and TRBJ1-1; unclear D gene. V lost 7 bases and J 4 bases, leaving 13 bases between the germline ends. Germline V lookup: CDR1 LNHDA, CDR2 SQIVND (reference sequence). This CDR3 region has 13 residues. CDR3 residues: CASILSPGTEAFF. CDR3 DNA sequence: TGTGCCAGTATTCTCAGCCCCGGCACTGAAGCTTTCTTT.

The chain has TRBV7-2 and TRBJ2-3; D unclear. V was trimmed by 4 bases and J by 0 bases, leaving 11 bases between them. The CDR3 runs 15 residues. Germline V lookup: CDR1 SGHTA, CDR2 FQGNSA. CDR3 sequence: CASSSASLSTDTQYF. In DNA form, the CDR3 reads TGTGCCAGCAGCTCGGCCTCCCTCAGCACAGATACGCAGTATTTT.

CDR3 nucleotides: TGTGCCAGCAGCAAGGACAGGGGAACTAATGAAAAACTGTTTTTT. This codes for CASSKDRGTNEKLFF. V is TRBV13 and J is TRBJ1-4; TRBD1 matches 9 bases. V was pared by 5 bases and J by 1 base, with 2 bases of the junction left unmatched. CDR1 is PRHDT, CDR2 FYEKMQ, per germline (reference sequence). The CDR3 totals 15 residues.